Listed below are T cell receptor beta chains from one sample, sequenced in a study of graft-versus-host responses after intestinal transplantation. These receptors lack a known antigen. TCRdb's copy holds only in-frame clones and misses some; the assay was immunoSEQ multiplex PCR. The sample contains 25,000 or so clones, about 81% of which appear only once. Sequences were derived from unstimulated CD4+ T cells sorted from spleen or lymph node cells, sampled before intestinal transplant. All receptors come from a human donor who received an intestinal transplant. Each CDR3 is given without its conserved first and last residue. The order of the fields is CDR3 protein, J gene, V gene, clone size, D gene. A D gene is named only where the DNA matches it firmly. Size is omitted from some rows. Given values are once, few, many or a class for expanded clones.

ASSLGGAPSYNEQF	TRBJ2-1	TRBV5-4	NA	NA
ASSFEGRSTDTQY	TRBJ2-3	TRBV7-9	NA	NA
ASSLRQADTIY	TRBJ1-3	TRBV9	NA	NA
ASSTWDWFNSNQPQH	TRBJ1-5	TRBV19	NA	NA
ASSYSSGGGELF	TRBJ2-2	TRBV6-6	NA	TRBD2
ASSVGVGLAATDTQY	TRBJ2-3	TRBV9	NA	NA
ASSVGQNQPQH	TRBJ1-5	TRBV5-1	once	NA
ASSYRTGSSYEQY	TRBJ2-7	TRBV7-9	NA	TRBD1
ASSFGLAGPQETQY	TRBJ2-5	TRBV5-1	once	TRBD2
ASSQDFGLDYGYT	TRBJ1-2	TRBV4-2	NA	NA
ASSLGQLYTEAF	TRBJ1-1	TRBV5-1	NA	NA
ASSRINEKLF	TRBJ1-4	TRBV19	NA	NA
ASSESTGETQY	TRBJ2-5	TRBV10-2	NA	NA
ASRQGPDTQY	TRBJ2-3	TRBV6-5	NA	NA
ASSLGLAETQY	TRBJ2-5	TRBV5-1	NA	NA
ASRDDTEAF	TRBJ1-1	TRBV14	NA	NA
ASSLTGQAQETQY	TRBJ2-5	TRBV28	NA	TRBD1
ASSEGGWTDTQY	TRBJ2-3	TRBV6-1	NA	NA
ASSEYGRPDTQY	TRBJ2-3	TRBV6-1	NA	NA
ASSYKTGGANEQF	TRBJ2-1	TRBV6-6	NA	TRBD2
ASSGTGVSYEQY	NA	TRBV19	NA	TRBD1
ASSAWLTGWNTEAF	TRBJ1-1	TRBV5-1	NA	NA
ASSPGQASLRDLH	TRBJ1-6	TRBV7-9	NA	TRBD1
ASSLDSSPGQETQY	TRBJ2-5	TRBV7-2	NA	NA
AISVGGEQY	TRBJ2-7	TRBV10-3	NA	NA
ASSLNRKETQY	TRBJ2-5	TRBV7-7	NA	NA
ASSLWAGAVETQY	TRBJ2-5	TRBV7-2	NA	NA
ASSQEGRGKNTEAF	TRBJ1-1	TRBV4-2	NA	NA
AIGALAGVGEQY	TRBJ2-7	TRBV10-3	NA	TRBD2
ASSGTSGGSYNEQF	TRBJ2-1	TRBV6-4	NA	TRBD2
ASSGDALDTEAF	TRBJ1-1	TRBV19	NA	NA
ASSQGQGQLNSPLH	TRBJ1-6	TRBV4-1	NA	TRBD1
ASSLLGQNTEAF	TRBJ1-1	TRBV7-9	NA	NA
ASSPYRRTEAF	TRBJ1-1	TRBV11-2	NA	NA
ASSYQGLNTEAF	TRBJ1-1	TRBV6-5	NA	NA
ASSPGRLSGNTIY	TRBJ1-3	TRBV5-1	once	NA
ASSVGQVYGYT	TRBJ1-2	TRBV6-1	NA	TRBD1